Listed below are T cell receptor beta chains from one sample, sequenced in a study of radiotherapy plus CTLA-4 blockade in lung cancer. The protocol was immunoSEQ multiplex PCR, while the TCRdb copy is restricted to in-frame clones and leaves out a portion. The sample lists about 87,000 clones; around 90% were seen once. The sequencing here drew on peripheral blood, taken from a patient treated with radiotherapy plus ipilimumab. These receptors all stem from a human donor with non-small cell lung cancer that progressed on radiotherapy plus ipilimumab. Both conserved end residues are part of each CDR3. D genes are given only for firm matches. Clone size is stated in some rows and not others, as once, few, many or a class when expanded.

D gene	CDR3 length	clone size	J gene	V gene	CDR3 protein	CDR3 DNA
.	15	.	TRBJ2-3	TRBV7-8	CASSSWGPSGDTQYF	TGTGCCAGCAGCTCGTGGGGGCCTAGTGGGGATACGCAGTATTTT
.	14	once	TRBJ1-1	TRBV4-1	CASSQGKGFTEAFF	TGCGCCAGCAGCCAAGGAAAGGGGTTCACTGAAGCTTTCTTT
TRBD2	18	.	TRBJ2-3	TRBV5-1	CASSLGVTSGDSTDTQYF	TGCGCCAGCAGCTTGGGGGTGACTAGCGGGGATAGCACAGATACGCAGTATTTT
.	13	.	TRBJ2-5	TRBV18	CASSGTAQETQYF	TGTGCCAGCTCGGGGACGGCACAAGAGACCCAGTACTTC
.	15	.	TRBJ1-1	TRBV30	CAWSYGLRGDTEAFF	TGTGCCTGGAGTTACGGGCTCCGGGGCGACACTGAAGCTTTCTTT
.	14	.	TRBJ1-2	TRBV7-9	CASSLGEPNYGYTF	TGTGCCAGCAGCTTAGGAGAACCTAACTATGGCTACACCTTC
.	11	.	TRBJ2-5	TRBV29-1	CSGGTQETQYF	TGCAGCGGCGGTACCCAAGAGACCCAGTACTTC
.	11	.	TRBJ2-5	TRBV6-1	CASSFQETQYF	TGTGCCAGCAGTTTCCAAGAGACCCAGTACTTC
.	13	once	TRBJ1-6	TRBV9	CASSDIGDSPLHF	TGTGCCAGCAGCGATATAGGCGATTCACCCCTCCACTTT
TRBD2	16	.	TRBJ2-1	TRBV10-3	CAISEGRASGRNEQFF	TGTGCCATCAGTGAGGGTCGGGCTAGCGGGAGGAATGAGCAGTTCTTC
.	16	.	TRBJ2-3	TRBV11-1	CASSETRGPRPHTQYF	TGTGCCAGCAGTGAAACGCGGGGGCCACGACCGCATACGCAGTATTTT
TRBD1	16	once	TRBJ1-4	TRBV7-9	CASSLSGTDTNEKLFF	TGTGCCAGCAGCCTCTCGGGGACAGATACTAATGAAAAACTGTTTTTT
.	14	.	TRBJ2-2	TRBV30	CAWSPGTLTGELFF	TGTGCCTGGAGCCCCGGGACACTCACCGGGGAGCTGTTTTTT
.	12	.	TRBJ1-4	TRBV2	CASTGQGEKLFF	TGTGCCAGCACGGGGCAGGGGGAAAAACTGTTTTTT
TRBD1	13	.	TRBJ1-3	TRBV18	CASSRDSFQTIYF	TGTGCCAGCTCACGGGACAGCTTTCAGACCATATATTTT
.	13	.	TRBJ2-7	TRBV27	CASNPGTPGRQYF	TGTGCCAGCAACCCAGGGACTCCCGGGAGGCAGTACTTC
.	13	.	TRBJ2-2	TRBV7-9	CASSLFGTGELFF	TGTGCCAGCAGCTTATTTGGTACCGGGGAGCTGTTTTTT
TRBD2	15	.	TRBJ2-5	TRBV6-1	CASRLAGDGPETQYF	TGTGCCAGCAGACTAGCGGGAGACGGTCCCGAGACCCAGTACTTC
.	13	.	TRBJ1-1	TRBV11-3	CASSLGGGREAFF	TGTGCCAGCAGCTTAGGAGGGGGGCGGGAAGCTTTCTTT
.	15	.	TRBJ2-2	TRBV5-1	CASSYGTGNTGELFF	TGCGCCAGCAGCTATGGGACGGGAAACACCGGGGAGCTGTTTTTT
.	13	.	TRBJ1-4	TRBV7-2	CASSLRSREKLFF	TGTGCCAGCAGCTTACGTTCGAGGGAAAAACTGTTTTTT
.	12	.	TRBJ1-2	TRBV11-3	CASSIANYGYTF	TGTGCCAGTTCGATAGCTAACTATGGCTACACCTTC
TRBD2	13	.	TRBJ2-7	TRBV18	CASSPPGGGKQYF	TGTGCCAGCTCACCACCGGGCGGGGGAAAGCAGTACTTC